The 17 T cell receptor beta chains given below trace back to one sample, sequenced in a study of a mutant IDH1 vaccine in newly diagnosed glioma. No cognate antigen is known for these TCRs. Sequencing was performed with immunoSEQ multiplex PCR; in TCRdb, only in-frame clones are kept and a portion is missing. The data hold roughly 60,000 clones, with more than 75% observed a single time. Time point reported: week 23, last vaccination. Topical imiquimod was applied with each vaccine dose, which held 300 ug of mutant IDH1 20-mer peptide. This specimen consisted of PBMCs, obtained from a glioma patient whose treatment included an IDH1 peptide vaccine. Receptors were obtained from a young man with glioma.

This sequence joins TRBV6-1 and TRBJ2-1, with D perhaps given as TRBD1 or TRBD2 (5 bases each). V was trimmed by 6 bases and J by 6 bases, leaving 15 bases between them. Germline CDR1 reads MNHNS; CDR2 reads SASEGT. The CDR3 runs to 14 residues. The CDR3 reads CASRPGPSRNEQFF. The CDR3 nucleotides are TGTGCCAGCAGGCCGGGACCGTCGCGCAATGAGCAGTTCTTC.

V usage is TRBV2 and J usage is TRBJ2-5; 7 nucleotides agree with TRBD1. The closer fit of TRBJ2-7 to the DNA end suggests the J call may be wrong. CDR1 is SNHLY, CDR2 FYNNEI, per germline. The CDR3 is 15 amino acids. This chain's CDR3 is CASSDMTGSSYEQYF. The CDR3 bases are TGTGCCAGCAGTGACATGACAGGGAGCTCCTACGAGCAGTACTTC.

With regard to this clone: Other DNA sequences in this sample translate to the same CDR3. CDR3 coding DNA: TGCGCCAGCAGCCAAGTATTAGGGAACGAGCAGTACTTC. Translating it yields CASSQVLGNEQYF. V gene TRBV4-1 combines with J gene TRBJ2-7; D uncertain. The V end was cut by 1 base, the J end by 5 bases, with 9 bases between. This CDR3 comprises 13 residues. Germline values: CDR1 MGHRA, CDR2 YSYEKL.

This clone was recorded once. V and J are TRBV7-2 and TRBJ1-3, with D possibly being TRBD1 (6 bases). Germline values: CDR1 SGHTA, CDR2 FQGNSA. V lost 7 bases to trimming and J lost 5 bases, with 12 bases between them. This CDR3 region has 13 residues. The CDR3 DNA reads TGTGCCAGCAACCCTCAGGGGCGAAACACCATATATTTT. The encoded protein is CASNPQGRNTIYF. The full variable domain, completed using reference TRBV7-2 and TRBJ1-3, is GAGVSQSPSNKVTEKGKDVELRCDPISGHTALYWYRQSLGQGLEFLIYFQGNSAPDKSGLPSDRFSAERTGGSVSTLTIQRTQQEDSAVYLCASNPQGRNTIYFGEGSWLTVV.

The V and J genes are TRBV7-6 and TRBJ1-1; D perhaps matches TRBD1 (6 bases). With 1 base removed from V and 1 base from J, the gap between germline ends came to 28 bases. The CDR3 sequence is 21 residues long. Germline loops: CDR1 SGHVS, CDR2 FNYEAQ. The CDR3 coding sequence is TGTGCCAGCAGCTTAGTTGGTGTGTCGGACGCCCAGGGGTTGGGGAACACTGAAGCTTTCTTT. Protein: CASSLVGVSDAQGLGNTEAFF. Drawing the rest from reference TRBV7-6 and TRBJ1-1, the complete variable domain is GAGVSQSPRYKVTKRGQDVALRCDPISGHVSLYWYRQALGQGPEFLTYFNYEAQQDKSGLPNDRFSAERPEGSISTLTIQRTEQRDSAMYRCASSLVGVSDAQGLGNTEAFFGQGTRLTVV.

Details on this clone: The junction does not match germline at one end; this may be a read error. This sequence joins TRBV5-5 and TRBJ2-7, with D perhaps matching TRBD2 (6 bases). Germline CDR1 reads SGHKS; CDR2 reads YYEKEE (reference sequence). This CDR3 is built from 13 residues. CDR3 coding DNA: TGTGCCAGAAGCTTGGGGGGAGTCTACGAGCAGTACTTC. It yields the protein CARSLGGVYEQYF. The full variable domain, rest sourced from reference TRBV5-5 and TRBJ2-7, is DAGVTQSPTHLIKTRGQQVTLRCSPISGHKSVSWYQQVLGQGPQFIFQYYEKEERGRGNFPDRFSARQFPNYSSELNVNALLLGDSALYLCARSLGGVYEQYFGPGTRLTVT.

The chain is built from TRBV2 and TRBJ1-5; TRBD1 might be the D (5 bases). Germline lookup yields CDR1 SNHLY and CDR2 FYNNEI. V gave up 6 bases and J gave up 4 bases, with 22 bases separating them. The CDR3 is 17 amino acids. The CDR3 region has the DNA TGTGCCAGCAGACCCGTAGGGTTCGGGGGGGGTAATCAGCCCCAGCATTTT. Protein product: CASRPVGFGGGNQPQHF.

The gene calls are TRBV2 and TRBJ2-1, with no clear D. Germline CDR1 reads SNHLY; CDR2 reads FYNNEI. This CDR3 spans 12 amino acids. Trimming stripped 8 bases from V and 4 bases from J, with 9 bases between. The CDR3 loop reads CASRVAYNEQFF. CDR3 in DNA: TGTGCCAGCCGAGTCGCGTACAATGAGCAGTTCTTC.

V is TRBV5-1 and J is TRBJ2-3; TRBD1 matches at 7 bases. J was trimmed by 0 bases and V by 0 bases; bases with no gene match: 13. Germline CDR1 and CDR2: SGHRS and YFSETQ. The CDR3 runs 19 residues. For the CDR3, the DNA is TGCGCCAGCAGCTTGGACGGGACAGCGGTAGCGTTCAGCACAGATACGCAGTATTTT. Its protein is CASSLDGTAVAFSTDTQYF.

This clone was detected once. This chain links TRBV11-2 with TRBJ2-1; 13 bases match TRBD2. CDR3 length: 15 amino acids. CDR1 and CDR2 (germline): SGHAT, FQNNGV. The V and J ends lost 5 bases and 7 bases, in that order; junction bases with no gene match: 5. For the CDR3, the DNA is TGTGCCAGCAGCCGCACTAGCGGGGGGGGGAATGAGCAGTTCTTC. This sequence encodes CASSRTSGGGNEQFF.

The rearrangement joins TRBV9 to TRBJ2-7, with 7 positions matching TRBD1. This CDR3 has 14 residues. With 2 bases clipped from V and 2 bases from J, the junction kept 4 bases outside the gene matches. Germline loops: CDR1 SGDLS, CDR2 YYNGEE. CDR3 residues: CASSVRDSTYEQYF. The CDR3 region has the DNA TGTGCCAGCAGCGTTCGGGACAGCACCTACGAGCAGTACTTC.

This clone was counted once. The chain links TRBV6-1 to TRBJ2-4; TRBD2 aligns across 11 bases. The ends lost 4 bases at V and 0 bases at J; junction bases unmatched: 8. Germline CDR1 and CDR2: MNHNS and SASEGT. CDR3 length: 18 residues. CDR3: CASSAPTSGVLAKNIQYF. In DNA form, the CDR3 reads TGTGCCAGCAGTGCCCCGACTAGCGGGGTCCTAGCCAAAAACATTCAGTACTTC.

The chain recombines TRBV13 with TRBJ2-7; no reliable D call. Between the trimmed V and J ends, which lost 1 base and 3 bases, there was a span of 10 bases. The CDR3 extends over 14 amino acids. CDR1 is PRHDT, CDR2 FYEKMQ, per germline (reference sequence). CDR3: CASSLEKRFYEQYF. CDR3 bases: TGTGCCAGCAGCTTAGAGAAGAGATTCTACGAGCAGTACTTC.

The V and J genes are TRBV2 and TRBJ1-3; no clear D gene. V dropped 6 bases and J dropped 0 bases, with 6 bases sitting between them. This CDR3 is 13 amino acids long. Germline lookup yields CDR1 SNHLY and CDR2 FYNNEI. CDR3 protein: CASREISGNTIYF. The CDR3 bases are TGTGCCAGCAGGGAAATCTCTGGAAACACCATATATTTT.

This clone was observed a handful of times. The chain carries TRBV19 and TRBJ1-1; D gene unclear. This CDR3 spans 11 amino acids. Between the trimmed V and J ends, which lost 1 base and 9 bases, there was a span of 6 bases. Germline V gene sequence: CDR1 LNHDA, CDR2 SQIVND (reference sequence). CDR3 sequence (DNA): TGTGCCAGTAGTATAGGGTCCCAAGCTTTCTTT. Translation gives CASSIGSQAFF. The whole variable domain, filled in from reference TRBV19 and TRBJ1-1, reads DGGITQSPKYLFRKEGQNVTLSCEQNLNHDAMYWYRQDPGQGLRLIYYSQIVNDFQKGDIAEGYSVSREKKESFPLTVTSAQKNPTAFYLCASSIGSQAFFGQGTRLTVV.

The chain joins TRBV18 to TRBJ2-1; a possible D gene is TRBD1 (5 bases). Germline V gives CDR1 KGHSH, CDR2 LQKENI. The CDR3 runs 14 residues. V dropped 4 bases and J dropped 3 bases, with 10 bases sitting between them. The CDR3, as DNA: TGTGCCAGCTCACTTACAGGATACTACAATGAGCAGTTCTTC. This encodes CASSLTGYYNEQFF.

The chain links TRBV14 to TRBJ2-2, with a weak D call TRBD2 (5 bases). This CDR3 has 16 residues. Looked up from germline, CDR1 is SGHDN and CDR2 is FVKESK. Trimming removed 2 bases at V and 5 bases at J, with 15 bases between. In nucleotides, the CDR3 is TGTGCCAGCAGCCAACTAGAGAGGGCGCGGACCGGGGAGCTGTTTTTT. Amino acid sequence: CASSQLERARTGELFF. Full variable domain (missing parts from reference TRBV14 and TRBJ2-2): EAGVTQFPSHSVIEKGQTVTLRCDPISGHDNLYWYRRVMGKEIKFLLHFVKESKQDESGMPNNRFLAERTGGTYSTLKVQPAELEDSGVYFCASSQLERARTGELFFGEGSRLTVL.